This T cell receptor (beta chain) was documented in a study of beta chain features in type 1 diabetes. Study background: Comparable age, gender and cell yields were observed in patients relative to healthy donors. Study observations and caveats: Type 1 diabetes patients showed a moderate but significant shortening of TCRB CDR3s in all four CD4+ subsets. Researchers caution that PCR might favor shorter templates, equally among patients and controls.

The V and J ends lost 7 bases and 2 bases respectively, with 9 bases between them. CDR1 and CDR2 from the germline V gene are SGHTA and FQGNSA. CDR3 size: 12 residues. Points on this clone: No antigen is known for it.

Isolated RNA was reverse transcribed in full, so expressed TCRB transcripts were sequenced. The repertoire was sequenced with immunoSEQ multiplex PCR; TCRdb's copy has only in-frame clones and lacks some. This sample has roughly 730,000 clones; 13% occur once, and the top ten carry approximately 0.022%. This TCR was sampled from a man aged 18-30 years with type 1 diabetes. The chain combines TRBV7-2 with TRBJ2-7, with D possibly TRBD1 on 5 matching bases. Material: naive CD4+ T cells from blood. The CDR3: CASNTGTYEQYF. Here the CDR3 DNA reads TGTGCCAGCAACACAGGTACCTACGAGCAGTACTTC.